One and the same sample provided the 17 T cell receptor beta chains below, sequenced in a study of T cell responses to AZD1222 COVID-19 vaccine. Sequencing was performed with immunoSEQ multiplex PCR; in TCRdb, only in-frame clones are kept and a portion is missing. The sample has 200,000 to 250,000 clones, 93% seen once; the top ten hold 1%. Sequenced here: peripheral blood, sampled on day 0 of MenACWY control vaccination. The source of these receptors is an adult in good health.

The rearrangement joins TRBV10-2 to TRBJ1-1; D is unclear. Germline CDR1 is WSHSY and CDR2 is SAAADI. The germline V and J ends were trimmed by 2 bases and 1 base, with 8 bases remaining between them. The CDR3 runs to 14 residues. The CDR3 region has the DNA TGCGCCAGCAGTGAGGAGGGCGCGAACACTGAAGCTTTCTTT. Translating gives CASSEEGANTEAFF.

The chain joins TRBV9 to TRBJ2-3, with D unresolved. V was cut by 4 bases and J by 1 base, with 10 bases left in between. CDR3 length equals 14 residues. Germline values: CDR1 SGDLS, CDR2 YYNGEE. DNA for the CDR3: TGTGCCAGCAGCCCCCCGGGTGGCACAGATACGCAGTATTTT. The encoded protein is CASSPPGGTDTQYF.

The chain combines TRBV5-5 with TRBJ1-4, with a tentative D call TRBD1 (5 bases). The germline V gene encodes CDR1 SGHKS and CDR2 YYEKEE (reference sequence). CDR3 length equals 15 residues. The V gene lost 4 bases and the J gene lost 2 bases, with 12 bases spanning the gap. The CDR3 sequence is CASSPGGVTNEKLFF. CDR3 DNA sequence: TGTGCCAGCAGCCCGGGAGGGGTTACTAATGAAAAACTGTTTTTT.

The chain recombines TRBV2 with TRBJ2-5; D perhaps matches TRBD2 (5 bases). The germline V gene encodes CDR1 SNHLY and CDR2 FYNNEI. The CDR3 spans 13 residues. V was clipped by 7 bases and J by 3 bases, with 12 bases between them. In nucleotides, the CDR3 is TGTGCCAGCATCCGAGGGCCCAAAGAGACCCAGTACTTC. Its protein product is CASIRGPKETQYF.

The chain combines TRBV14 with TRBJ1-2; no reliable D call. The CDR3 length is 14 residues. Germline assignment: CDR1 SGHDN and CDR2 FVKESK. Trimming shortened V by 4 bases and J by 4 bases, and 13 bases separated the two germline ends. The CDR3 nucleotides read TGTGCCAGCAGCCGGACGGAGGGTTTCTATGGCTACACCTTC. It specifies CASSRTEGFYGYTF.

The chain recombines TRBV4-2 with TRBJ1-3; a possible D gene is TRBD1 (6 bases). CDR3 length equals 15 residues. V was cut by 1 base and J by 8 bases, with 15 bases left in between. Germline lookup yields CDR1 LGHNA and CDR2 YNFKEQ. The CDR3 nucleotides are TGTGCCAGCAGCCAAGCCCGTCACAGGGCCGACACCATATATTTT. Translating gives CASSQARHRADTIYF.

This clone was found once. Compared with germline, one end of the junction differs, possibly owing to a read error. The chain carries TRBV3-1 (or the pseudogene TRBV3-2) and TRBJ1-6, with D uncertain. This CDR3 region has 15 residues. Per germline, CDR1 LGHDT and CDR2 YNNKEL (reference sequence). The CDR3 DNA reads as TGTGCCGGCAGCCAAGACGAGACAAATAATTCACCCCTCCACTTT. Translation: CAGSQDETNNSPLHF.

This chain joins TRBV28 and TRBJ1-3; no firm D call. The CDR3 extends over 14 amino acids. Germline CDR1 and CDR2: MDHEN and SYDVKM. Trimming took off 3 bases at V and 1 base at J, with 7 bases between the two ends. In nucleotides, the CDR3 is TGTGCCAGCAGTTTGACACGGTCTGGAAACACCATATATTTT. Amino acid sequence: CASSLTRSGNTIYF.

This sequence joins TRBV7-2 and TRBJ1-5; D remains ambiguous. V shed 5 bases and J shed 6 bases, with 8 bases lying between them. The CDR3 is 12 residues long. Germline CDR1 is SGHTA and CDR2 is FQGNSA. CDR3 nucleotides: TGTGCCAGCAGCCCCCTAGCTCAGCCCCAGCATTTT. This codes for CASSPLAQPQHF. Looking up the rest from reference TRBV7-2 and TRBJ1-5 gives the full variable domain: GAGVSQSPSNKVTEKGKDVELRCDPISGHTALYWYRQSLGQGLEFLIYFQGNSAPDKSGLPSDRFSAERTGGSVSTLTIQRTQQEDSAVYLCASSPLAQPQHFGDGTRLSIL.

This clone was found once. Written as DNA, the CDR3 is TGTGCCAGCGGGGACTATCTCACCGGGGAGCTGTTTTTT. This codes for CASGDYLTGELFF. The V gene is TRBV6-5, the J gene TRBJ2-2; TRBD2 agrees at 7 bases. Germline lookup yields CDR1 MNHEY and CDR2 SVGAGI. The CDR3 loop spans 13 amino acids. Losses at the gene ends were 8 bases for V and 4 bases for J; bases not matched to a gene: 4.

This clone was observed once. V gene TRBV28 combines with J gene TRBJ1-1; D gene ambiguous. Per germline, CDR1 MDHEN and CDR2 SYDVKM. Trimming left V 2 bases short and J 2 bases short, with 15 bases between. There are 16 residues in the CDR3. The CDR3, as DNA: TGTGCCAGCAGTTTACCACGGACGGAGGGAAACACTGAAGCTTTCTTT. Protein: CASSLPRTEGNTEAFF.

The chain recombines TRBV6-5 with TRBJ1-5; 8 bases are shared with TRBD1. CDR1 is MNHEY, CDR2 SVGAGI, per germline. V was pared by 6 bases and J by 7 bases, with 5 bases of the junction left unmatched. This CDR3 is built from 13 residues. Here the CDR3 DNA reads TGTGCCAGCAGGCAGGGGGCCGGGCAGCCCCAGCATTTT. This translates into CASRQGAGQPQHF.

This clone was observed a single time. This chain joins TRBV5-1 and TRBJ2-7; no firm D call. The CDR3 contains 15 residues. CDR1 SGHRS and CDR2 YFSETQ come from the germline V gene. The V and J ends lost 4 bases and 0 bases respectively, with 14 bases between them. CDR3 DNA: TGCGCCAGCAGCCCCCAAGTAGGAGTCTCCTACGAGCAGTACTTC. As protein: CASSPQVGVSYEQYF.

The rearrangement joins TRBV7-9 to TRBJ2-5, with 8 positions matching TRBD1. From germline, CDR1 is SEHNR and CDR2 FQNEAQ (reference sequence). V gave up 1 base and J gave up 4 bases; unmatched junction bases: 11. The CDR3 consists of 17 residues. The CDR3 sequence: CASSLGQGKLITETQYF. The CDR3 bases are TGTGCCAGCAGCTTAGGACAGGGGAAACTGATCACAGAGACCCAGTACTTC.

This chain joins TRBV19 and TRBJ1-1; 7 bases are shared with TRBD1. This CDR3 contains 18 residues. Germline CDR1 is LNHDA and CDR2 is SQIVND (reference sequence). After removal of 4 bases from V and 1 base from J, the junction contained 15 bases not matched to a gene. CDR3 coding DNA: TGTGCCAGTAGTACTCGGCGAACAGGGGCGCGGCAGAACACTGAAGCTTTCTTT. This encodes CASSTRRTGARQNTEAFF.

The rearrangement links TRBV11-3 to TRBJ1-1, with 9 bases lining up with TRBD1. CDR1 is SGHNT and CDR2 is YENEEA in the germline V gene. Unmatched junction bases numbered 7, after V lost 5 bases and J lost 0 bases. The length of the CDR3 is 16 residues. CDR3 sequence (DNA): TGTGCCAGCAGCAATCGGGGACAGGGACTGAACACTGAAGCTTTCTTT. The encoded protein is CASSNRGQGLNTEAFF.

The V call is TRBV5-1, the J call TRBJ1-2; D not certain. V was trimmed by 4 bases and J by 8 bases, leaving 12 bases between them. The length of the CDR3 is 12 residues. Germline V CDR1 and CDR2: SGHRS, YFSETQ. As DNA, the CDR3 is TGCGCCAGCAGCCCGACCGGGGAGGGCTACACCTTC. It translates to CASSPTGEGYTF.